These T cell receptor beta chains were read from a single sample in a study of response to subunit inactivated influenza vaccine. TCRdb recomputed calls from the RT-PCR reads with MiXCR, one row per CDR3 protein. The sample carries fewer than 750,000 distinct CDR3 sequences, around 15% recorded once. Here the sequenced sample was PBMCs from blood, taken 11 to 12 days after vaccination. These receptors came from a man aged 50 or older who received an inactivated influenza vaccine. Each CDR3 is given with its conserved first and last residue. A D gene is named only where the DNA matches it firmly. Part of the rows lack a size; the others show once, few, many or a class for expanded clones.

d_gene: TRBD1
abundance: few
v_gene: TRBV5-6
j_gene: TRBJ1-5
CDR3nt: TGTGCCAGCAGCGGGACAGGGCAACAGCCCCAGCATTTT
CDR3aa: CASSGTGQQPQHF

d_gene: TRBD1
abundance: .
v_gene: TRBV18
j_gene: TRBJ1-6
CDR3nt: TGTGCCAGCTCAGAAACGGGACAGGGGTTTAATTCACCCCTCCACTTT
CDR3aa: CASSETGQGFNSPLHF

d_gene: .
abundance: few
v_gene: TRBV30
j_gene: TRBJ2-1
CDR3nt: TGTGCCTGGAGTGCCGGGGCCAGCTCAACCTACAATGAGCAGTTCTTC
CDR3aa: CAWSAGASSTYNEQFF

d_gene: TRBD1
abundance: few
v_gene: TRBV5-1
j_gene: TRBJ2-7
CDR3nt: TGCGCCAGCAGCGGGGGACAGGGCTCTGTCTACGAGCAGTACTTC
CDR3aa: CASSGGQGSVYEQYF

d_gene: .
abundance: few
v_gene: TRBV15
j_gene: TRBJ1-1
CDR3nt: TGTGCCACCAGCAATGGACCGAACACTGAAGCTTTCTTT
CDR3aa: CATSNGPNTEAFF

d_gene: .
abundance: .
v_gene: TRBV6-4
j_gene: TRBJ1-6
CDR3nt: TGTGCCAGCATCGAGAGAAGGAATTCACCCCTCCACTTT
CDR3aa: CASIERRNSPLHF

d_gene: TRBD1
abundance: many
v_gene: TRBV27
j_gene: TRBJ2-3
CDR3nt: TGTGCCAGCAACCGACAGGGGAGCACAGATACGCAGTATTTT
CDR3aa: CASNRQGSTDTQYF

d_gene: TRBD1
abundance: few
v_gene: TRBV7-8
j_gene: TRBJ2-1
CDR3nt: TGTGCCAGCAGCACAGGGACAGGGGAGTTCTTC
CDR3aa: CASSTGTGEFF

d_gene: .
abundance: few
v_gene: TRBV5-1
j_gene: TRBJ1-5
CDR3nt: TGCGCCAGCAGCTTGGCCGGACGGTACAATCAGCCCCAGCATTTT
CDR3aa: CASSLAGRYNQPQHF

d_gene: .
abundance: few
v_gene: TRBV12-3/TRBV12-4
j_gene: TRBJ1-1
CDR3nt: TGTGCCAGCAGTTCACGGACAGAGGTCCCCCCGAAAGCTTTCTTT
CDR3aa: CASSSRTEVPPKAFF

d_gene: TRBD2
abundance: .
v_gene: TRBV20-1
j_gene: TRBJ2-5
CDR3nt: TGCAGTGCTAGAGATCTGACTAGCCCTGGGGAGACCCAGTACTTC
CDR3aa: CSARDLTSPGETQYF

d_gene: .
abundance: few
v_gene: TRBV9
j_gene: TRBJ2-5
CDR3nt: TGTGCCAGCAGCGCCAGGGGGGGGTTACAAGAGACCCAGTACTTC
CDR3aa: CASSARGGLQETQYF

d_gene: .
abundance: once
v_gene: TRBV20-1
j_gene: TRBJ2-6
CDR3nt: TGCAGTGCTAGCGTCCAGGGGCGACGGGGGGCCAACGCCCTGACTTTC
CDR3aa: CSASVQGRRGANALTF

d_gene: .
abundance: .
v_gene: TRBV14
j_gene: TRBJ2-7
CDR3nt: TGTGCCAGCAGCCGGGGGGACTTCTACGAGCAGTACTTC
CDR3aa: CASSRGDFYEQYF

d_gene: TRBD2
abundance: .
v_gene: TRBV27
j_gene: TRBJ2-7
CDR3nt: TGTGCCAGCAGACCACTAGGACTAGCGGGAACCTACGAGCAGTACTTC
CDR3aa: CASRPLGLAGTYEQYF

d_gene: .
abundance: few
v_gene: TRBV25-1
j_gene: TRBJ1-5
CDR3nt: TGTGCCAGCAGTTATGAGGCTCAGCCCCAGCATTTT
CDR3aa: CASSYEAQPQHF

d_gene: .
abundance: .
v_gene: TRBV11-2
j_gene: TRBJ2-1
CDR3nt: TGTGCCAGCAGATCCAACAATGAGCAGTTCTTC
CDR3aa: CASRSNNEQFF

d_gene: .
abundance: .
v_gene: TRBV20-1
j_gene: TRBJ2-3
CDR3nt: TGCAGTGCTACCCTTCAGACAGGCTATAATACGCAGTATTTT
CDR3aa: CSATLQTGYNTQYF

d_gene: TRBD1
abundance: few
v_gene: TRBV7-8
j_gene: TRBJ2-7
CDR3nt: TGTGCCAGCAGCTTAGCGATTGGGGACAGCGAGCAGTACTTC
CDR3aa: CASSLAIGDSEQYF

d_gene: TRBD2
abundance: few
v_gene: TRBV5-1
j_gene: TRBJ2-3
CDR3nt: TGCGCCAGCAGCTTCGTTGCGGGAGAAGATACGCAGTATTTT
CDR3aa: CASSFVAGEDTQYF

d_gene: TRBD2
abundance: few
v_gene: TRBV2
j_gene: TRBJ2-3
CDR3nt: TGTGCCAGCTTTAGCGGGGTTGGCACAGATACGCAGTATTTT
CDR3aa: CASFSGVGTDTQYF

d_gene: .
abundance: .
v_gene: TRBV7-6
j_gene: TRBJ2-5
CDR3nt: TGTGCCAGCAGCTTAGCGGCACCCCGGTTTGGGGAGACCCAGTACTTC
CDR3aa: CASSLAAPRFGETQYF

d_gene: TRBD1
abundance: few
v_gene: TRBV20-1
j_gene: TRBJ1-5
CDR3nt: TGCAGTGCTGTGACAGGGGGTCGTAATCAGCCCCAGCATTTT
CDR3aa: CSAVTGGRNQPQHF

d_gene: TRBD2
abundance: few
v_gene: TRBV2
j_gene: TRBJ2-2
CDR3nt: TGTGCCAGCAGAGCGGGAGGGCCCGGGGAGCTGTTTTTT
CDR3aa: CASRAGGPGELFF

d_gene: .
abundance: few
v_gene: TRBV20-1
j_gene: TRBJ2-6
CDR3nt: TGCAGTGCTAGGGCAGATATGTACGTCCTGACTTTC
CDR3aa: CSARADMYVLTF

d_gene: .
abundance: .
v_gene: TRBV7-8
j_gene: TRBJ2-5
CDR3nt: TGTGCCAGCAGCTTAGCAGTTGCAGGCCGCTCGGGGACCCAGTACTTC
CDR3aa: CASSLAVAGRSGTQYF

d_gene: TRBD1
abundance: .
v_gene: TRBV5-1
j_gene: TRBJ1-6
CDR3nt: TGCGCCAGCAGCTTGGAAGGGACAGGGAATTCACCCCTCCACTTT
CDR3aa: CASSLEGTGNSPLHF

d_gene: TRBD1
abundance: .
v_gene: TRBV7-9
j_gene: TRBJ2-3
CDR3nt: TGTGCCAGCAGCTTAAGCAGGGGGACAGATACGCAGTATTTT
CDR3aa: CASSLSRGTDTQYF

d_gene: .
abundance: few
v_gene: TRBV7-8
j_gene: TRBJ2-5
CDR3nt: TGTGCCAGCAGCTACTACGGCAGCATACAAGAGACCCAGTACTTC
CDR3aa: CASSYYGSIQETQYF

d_gene: TRBD1
abundance: .
v_gene: TRBV6-1
j_gene: TRBJ1-1
CDR3nt: TGTGCCAGCAGTGACAGGGGGTGGAACACTGAAGCTTTCTTT
CDR3aa: CASSDRGWNTEAFF